The clone carrying this T cell receptor beta chain was seen more than once but under ten times. TCRdb independently ran MiXCR on the RT-PCR reads; one entry per CDR3 protein. The profile covers under 750,000 distinct CDR3 sequences, with 10% to 15% appearing a single time and roughly 10% taken by the ten largest. This record belongs to a study of response to subunit inactivated influenza vaccine. There are 15 residues in the CDR3. V gave up 5 bases and J gave up 4 bases, with 16 bases separating them. CDR1 SGHRS and CDR2 YFSETQ come from the germline V gene. The chain has TRBV5-1 and TRBJ1-5; tentatively, D is TRBD1 (5 bases). The origin of this receptor is a man aged 50-60 years who received an inactivated influenza vaccine. The specimen comprised PBMCs from blood, sampled on the day of vaccination. The CDR3 here is CASSPSGGTNQPQHF. The CDR3 bases are TGCGCCAGCAGTCCAAGTGGAGGGACGAATCAGCCCCAGCATTTT.